This T cell receptor (beta chain) comes out of a study of blood T cell repertoires in COVID-19. Here immunoSEQ multiplex PCR was the method, and the copy in TCRdb shows in-frame clones only, minus some. Seen here are about 220,000 clones, approximately 78% observed once, and the top ten hold over 4%. CDR1 and CDR2 (germline): MNHEY, SVGAGI. The CDR3 totals 14 residues. The V gene lost 6 bases and the J gene lost 4 bases, with 13 bases spanning the gap. The clonotype originates from a woman in her sixties or seventies with COVID-19, enrolled during active disease. Sequences were obtained from peripheral blood. This chain links TRBV6-5 with TRBJ1-5; a weak D match, TRBD1 (5 bases). CDR3 in amino acids: CASSPGRGNQPQHF. CDR3 bases: TGTGCCAGCAGCCCCGGACGGGGGAATCAGCCCCAGCATTTT.